This is a list of T cell receptor beta chains from one sample in a study of blood T cells in healthy people across ages. TCRdb itself ran the 5' RACE reads through MiXCR, one entry per CDR3 protein. Among 600,000 to 650,000 distinct CDR3 sequences listed, 58% were seen once. The sample consisted of blood. All receptors come from a man in his sixties in good health. Each CDR3 is given with its conserved first and last residue. D genes are given only for firm matches. Expanded clones get a size class; other rows say once, few or many, or leave the size out.

cdr3_aa: CSARGETGSSGYTF
cdr3_nt: TGCAGTGCTAGAGGCGAGACAGGCAGCTCTGGCTACACCTTC
v_call: TRBV20-1
d_call: NA
j_call: TRBJ1-2
clone_size: few

cdr3_aa: CASRYGLAGGYQETQYF
cdr3_nt: TGTGCCAGCAGATACGGACTAGCGGGGGGGTACCAAGAGACCCAGTACTTC
v_call: TRBV12-3/TRBV12-4
d_call: TRBD2
j_call: TRBJ2-5
clone_size: NA

cdr3_aa: CASSHLAGGLIDTQYF
cdr3_nt: TGCGCCAGCAGCCACCTAGCGGGGGGGTTAATAGATACGCAGTATTTT
v_call: TRBV4-1
d_call: TRBD2
j_call: TRBJ2-3
clone_size: NA

cdr3_aa: CASSETGAPYNEQFF
cdr3_nt: TGTGCCAGCAGTGAAACAGGGGCTCCCTACAATGAGCAGTTCTTC
v_call: TRBV2
d_call: TRBD1
j_call: TRBJ2-1
clone_size: NA

cdr3_aa: CAISPGGSGETQYF
cdr3_nt: TGTGCCATCAGTCCTGGCGGGTCTGGAGAGACCCAGTACTTC
v_call: TRBV10-3
d_call: NA
j_call: TRBJ2-5
clone_size: NA

cdr3_aa: CSARMRGRVSEQYF
cdr3_nt: TGCAGTGCTAGAATGAGGGGGCGAGTCTCCGAGCAGTACTTC
v_call: TRBV20-1
d_call: TRBD1
j_call: TRBJ2-7
clone_size: NA

cdr3_aa: CASTPTSEGTQYF
cdr3_nt: TGTGCCAGCACCCCGACCAGCGAGGGAACGCAGTATTTT
v_call: TRBV12-3/TRBV12-4
d_call: NA
j_call: TRBJ2-3
clone_size: NA

cdr3_aa: CASSPPGGGDANEQFF
cdr3_nt: TGTGCCAGCAGCCCTCCGGGGGGGGGCGATGCCAATGAGCAGTTCTTC
v_call: TRBV3-1
d_call: TRBD2
j_call: TRBJ2-1
clone_size: once

cdr3_aa: CSVEHQGAYNEQFF
cdr3_nt: TGCAGCGTTGAACATCAGGGGGCCTACAATGAGCAGTTCTTC
v_call: TRBV29-1
d_call: TRBD1
j_call: TRBJ2-1
clone_size: few

cdr3_aa: CASSSVLSPSGGFSDTQYF
cdr3_nt: TGTGCCAGCAGTTCCGTACTTAGTCCTAGCGGGGGATTCTCAGATACGCAGTATTTT
v_call: TRBV6-5
d_call: TRBD2
j_call: TRBJ2-3
clone_size: NA

cdr3_aa: CASSFSGATEAFF
cdr3_nt: TGTGCCAGCAGCTTTTCGGGGGCCACTGAAGCTTTCTTT
v_call: TRBV7-2
d_call: NA
j_call: TRBJ1-1
clone_size: NA

cdr3_aa: CASSLVLEGEQFF
cdr3_nt: TGCGCCAGCAGCTTGGTACTAGAAGGTGAGCAGTTCTTC
v_call: TRBV5-1
d_call: NA
j_call: TRBJ2-1
clone_size: NA

cdr3_aa: CATRDPGQGDRGEQFF
cdr3_nt: TGTGCCACCAGAGATCCGGGACAGGGGGATAGGGGTGAGCAGTTCTTC
v_call: TRBV24-1
d_call: TRBD1
j_call: TRBJ2-1
clone_size: NA

cdr3_aa: CASSKAPQGAYEQYF
cdr3_nt: TGTGCCAGCAGCAAAGCGCCGCAGGGGGCTTACGAGCAGTACTTC
v_call: TRBV21-1
d_call: NA
j_call: TRBJ2-7
clone_size: few

cdr3_aa: CASSQDPGQGTLGYTF
cdr3_nt: TGCGCCAGCAGCCAAGATCCCGGACAGGGGACTTTGGGCTACACCTTC
v_call: TRBV4-1
d_call: TRBD1
j_call: TRBJ1-2
clone_size: NA

cdr3_aa: CASSFSRVHGYTF
cdr3_nt: TGTGCCAGCAGCTTCTCTCGGGTCCATGGCTACACCTTC
v_call: TRBV7-2
d_call: NA
j_call: TRBJ1-2
clone_size: few

cdr3_aa: CASSLDGGFSPLHF
cdr3_nt: TGTGCCAGCAGCTTGGACGGAGGGTTTTCACCCCTCCACTTT
v_call: TRBV5-4
d_call: NA
j_call: TRBJ1-6
clone_size: NA

cdr3_aa: CSVEESGDEQYF
cdr3_nt: TGCAGCGTTGAAGAAAGCGGGGACGAGCAGTACTTC
v_call: TRBV29-1
d_call: TRBD2
j_call: TRBJ2-7
clone_size: NA

cdr3_aa: CASSHYAGTGGARGTEAFF
cdr3_nt: TGCGCCAGCAGCCACTACGCCGGGACAGGGGGCGCGAGGGGCACTGAAGCTTTCTTT
v_call: TRBV4-1
d_call: TRBD1
j_call: TRBJ1-1
clone_size: NA

cdr3_aa: CASSYRGAPGSYEQYF
cdr3_nt: TGCGCCAGCAGCTACCGGGGGGCTCCGGGCTCCTACGAGCAGTACTTC
v_call: TRBV4-1
d_call: NA
j_call: TRBJ2-7
clone_size: few

cdr3_aa: CSAPQGPQETQYF
cdr3_nt: TGCAGTGCCCCACAGGGGCCCCAAGAGACCCAGTACTTC
v_call: TRBV20-1
d_call: TRBD1
j_call: TRBJ2-5
clone_size: many

cdr3_aa: CASSLGGAGGLGKFF
cdr3_nt: TGTGCCAGCAGTTTAGGTGGAGCGGGGGGGCTCGGCAAGTTCTTC
v_call: TRBV28
d_call: TRBD2
j_call: TRBJ2-1
clone_size: NA

cdr3_aa: CASSVDSGLEQYF
cdr3_nt: TGTGCCAGCAGTGTAGACAGCGGCCTCGAGCAGTACTTC
v_call: TRBV12-3/TRBV12-4
d_call: NA
j_call: TRBJ2-7
clone_size: NA

cdr3_aa: CASSLTRATQYF
cdr3_nt: TGTGCCAGCAGTTTAACCCGGGCGACCCAGTACTTC
v_call: TRBV28
d_call: NA
j_call: TRBJ2-5
clone_size: few

cdr3_aa: CSVVLDTQYF
cdr3_nt: TGCAGCGTTGTTTTAGATACGCAGTATTTT
v_call: TRBV29-1
d_call: NA
j_call: TRBJ2-3
clone_size: NA

cdr3_aa: CASSYGSPDLYEQYF
cdr3_nt: TGTGCCAGCAGTTACGGGTCCCCCGACCTCTACGAGCAGTACTTC
v_call: TRBV6-5
d_call: NA
j_call: TRBJ2-7
clone_size: NA

cdr3_aa: CASSSGTGANQPQHF
cdr3_nt: TGTGCCAGCAGTTCCGGGACAGGGGCAAATCAGCCCCAGCATTTT
v_call: TRBV28
d_call: TRBD1
j_call: TRBJ1-5
clone_size: few

cdr3_aa: CASSLGRTSGGDNEQFF
cdr3_nt: TGTGCCAGCAGCTTAGGCCGGACTAGCGGGGGGGACAATGAGCAGTTCTTC
v_call: TRBV7-2
d_call: TRBD2
j_call: TRBJ2-1
clone_size: NA

cdr3_aa: CSVGGTGDGELFF
cdr3_nt: TGCAGCGTTGGGGGGACAGGGGACGGGGAGCTGTTTTTT
v_call: TRBV29-1
d_call: TRBD1
j_call: TRBJ2-2
clone_size: NA

cdr3_aa: CASSLDTGQVSPLHF
cdr3_nt: TGCGCCAGCAGCTTGGACACCGGACAGGTTTCACCCCTCCACTTT
v_call: TRBV5-1
d_call: TRBD1
j_call: TRBJ1-6
clone_size: NA

cdr3_aa: CSASPSGGGYEQFF
cdr3_nt: TGCAGTGCTAGCCCCTCGGGGGGGGGCTATGAGCAGTTCTTC
v_call: TRBV20-1
d_call: TRBD2
j_call: TRBJ2-1
clone_size: NA

cdr3_aa: CASSVGGASNYGYTF
cdr3_nt: TGTGCCAGCAGCGTAGGGGGGGCTTCGAACTATGGCTACACCTTC
v_call: TRBV9
d_call: NA
j_call: TRBJ1-2
clone_size: NA

cdr3_aa: CSVAQGAGGEKLFF
cdr3_nt: TGCAGCGTTGCACAGGGGGCAGGGGGGGAAAAACTGTTTTTT
v_call: TRBV29-1
d_call: TRBD1
j_call: TRBJ1-4
clone_size: NA

cdr3_aa: CASSLTRGGAGDTQYF
cdr3_nt: TGCGCCAGCAGCCTGACAAGGGGGGGGGCCGGAGATACGCAGTATTTT
v_call: TRBV5-1
d_call: NA
j_call: TRBJ2-3
clone_size: NA

cdr3_aa: CSATPPAGSADTQYF
cdr3_nt: TGCAGTGCCACGCCACCTGCTGGCTCTGCAGATACGCAGTATTTT
v_call: TRBV20-1
d_call: NA
j_call: TRBJ2-3
clone_size: NA

cdr3_aa: CSASGPRGQYF
cdr3_nt: TGCAGTGCTTCGGGGCCCCGCGGGCAGTACTTC
v_call: TRBV20-1
d_call: NA
j_call: TRBJ2-5
clone_size: NA